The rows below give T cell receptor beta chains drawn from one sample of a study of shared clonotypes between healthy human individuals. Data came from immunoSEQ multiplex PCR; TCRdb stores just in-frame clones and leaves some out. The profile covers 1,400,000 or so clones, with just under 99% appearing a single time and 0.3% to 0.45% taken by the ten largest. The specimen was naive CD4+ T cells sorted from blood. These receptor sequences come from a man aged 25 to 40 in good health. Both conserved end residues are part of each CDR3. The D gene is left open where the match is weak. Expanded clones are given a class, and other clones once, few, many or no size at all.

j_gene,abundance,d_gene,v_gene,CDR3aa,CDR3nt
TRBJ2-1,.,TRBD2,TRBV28,CASSHLAPPTGLGWDEQFF,TGTGCCAGCAGCCACCTAGCTCCCCCAACGGGACTAGGTTGGGATGAGCAGTTCTTC
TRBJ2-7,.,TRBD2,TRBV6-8,CASRGTSGYEQYF,TGTGCCAGCAGAGGGACTAGCGGCTACGAGCAGTACTTC
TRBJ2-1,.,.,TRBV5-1,CASSLSPQGPKISYNEQFF,TGCGCCAGCAGCTTATCCCCTCAGGGTCCCAAAATCTCCTACAATGAGCAGTTCTTC
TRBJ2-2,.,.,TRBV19,CATAAGASTGELFF,TGTGCCACCGCGGCAGGGGCGAGCACCGGGGAGCTGTTTTTT
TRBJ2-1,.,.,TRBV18,CASSPWGEPYNEQFF,TGTGCCAGCTCACCATGGGGGGAACCCTACAATGAGCAGTTCTTC
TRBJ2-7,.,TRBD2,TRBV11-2,CASRRTGTSGEEQYF,TGTGCCAGCAGAAGGACCGGGACTAGCGGAGAAGAGCAGTACTTC
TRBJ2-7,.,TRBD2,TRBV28,CASGSGKTTYEQYF,TGTGCCAGCGGTAGCGGGAAAACGACCTACGAGCAGTACTTC
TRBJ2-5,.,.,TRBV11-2,CASSLGGRRQETQYF,TGTGCCAGCAGCTTAGGGGGCAGGCGCCAAGAGACCCAGTACTTC
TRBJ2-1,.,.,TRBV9,CASSVEGQSYNEQFF,TGTGCCAGCAGCGTAGAGGGCCAGTCCTACAATGAGCAGTTCTTC
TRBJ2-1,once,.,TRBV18,CATSGTQPAREQFF,TGTGCCACCTCCGGGACTCAGCCGGCTAGGGAGCAGTTCTTC
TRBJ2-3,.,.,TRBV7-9,CASSPGRVRWTDTQYF,TGTGCCAGCAGCCCGGGGCGGGTGAGGTGGACAGATACGCAGTATTTT
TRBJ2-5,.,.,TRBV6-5,CASSYLGKETQYF,TGTGCCAGCAGTTACCTTGGTAAAGAGACCCAGTACTTC
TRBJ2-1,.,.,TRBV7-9,CASSLVRTTSYNEQFF,TGTGCCAGCAGCTTGGTAAGGACTACATCCTACAATGAGCAGTTCTTC
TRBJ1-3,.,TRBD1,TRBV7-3,CASGQGGNTIYF,TGTGCCAGCGGACAGGGAGGAAACACCATATATTTT
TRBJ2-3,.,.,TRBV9,CASSLTTDTQYF,TGTGCCAGCAGCCTCACGACGGATACGCAGTATTTT
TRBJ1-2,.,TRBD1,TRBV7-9,CASSSGQGNYGYTF,TGTGCCAGCAGCTCCGGACAGGGAAACTATGGCTACACCTTC